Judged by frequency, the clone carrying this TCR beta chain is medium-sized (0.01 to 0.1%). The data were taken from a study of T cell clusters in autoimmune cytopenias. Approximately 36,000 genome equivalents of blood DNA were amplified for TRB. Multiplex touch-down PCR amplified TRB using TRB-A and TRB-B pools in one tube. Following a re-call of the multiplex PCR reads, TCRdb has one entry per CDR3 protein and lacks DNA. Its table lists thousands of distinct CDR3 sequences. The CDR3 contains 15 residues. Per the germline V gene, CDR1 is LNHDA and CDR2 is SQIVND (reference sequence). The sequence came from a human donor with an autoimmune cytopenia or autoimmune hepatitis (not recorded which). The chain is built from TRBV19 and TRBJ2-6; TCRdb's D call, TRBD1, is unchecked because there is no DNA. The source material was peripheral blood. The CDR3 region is CASRGGDSGANVLTF.